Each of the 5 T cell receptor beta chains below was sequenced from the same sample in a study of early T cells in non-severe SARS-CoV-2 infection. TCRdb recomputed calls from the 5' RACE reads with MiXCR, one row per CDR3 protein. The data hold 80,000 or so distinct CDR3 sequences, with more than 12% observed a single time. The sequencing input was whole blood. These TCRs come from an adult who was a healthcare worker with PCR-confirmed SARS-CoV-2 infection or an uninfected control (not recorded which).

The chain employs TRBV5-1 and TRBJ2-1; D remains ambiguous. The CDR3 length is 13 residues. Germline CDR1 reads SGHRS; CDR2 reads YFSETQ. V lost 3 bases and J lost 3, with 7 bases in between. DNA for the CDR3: TGCGCCAGCAGCTCCGGTATCTACAATGAGCAGTTCTTC. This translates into CASSSGIYNEQFF. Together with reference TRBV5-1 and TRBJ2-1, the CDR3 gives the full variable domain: KAGVTQTPRYLIKTRGQQVTLSCSPISGHRSVSWYQQTPGQGLQFLFEYFSETQRNKGNFPGRFSGRQFSNSRSEMNVSTLELGDSALYLCASSSGIYNEQFFGPGTRLTVL.

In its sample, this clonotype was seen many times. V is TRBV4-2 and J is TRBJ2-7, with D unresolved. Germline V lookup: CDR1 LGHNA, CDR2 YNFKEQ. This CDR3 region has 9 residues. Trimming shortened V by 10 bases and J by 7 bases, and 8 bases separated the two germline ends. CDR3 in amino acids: CANIQEQYF. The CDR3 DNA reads TGTGCCAACATACAGGAGCAGTACTTC.

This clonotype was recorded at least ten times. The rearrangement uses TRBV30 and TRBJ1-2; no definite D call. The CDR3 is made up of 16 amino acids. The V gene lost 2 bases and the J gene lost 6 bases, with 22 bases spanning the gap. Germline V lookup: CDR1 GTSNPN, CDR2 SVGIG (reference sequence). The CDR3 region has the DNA TGTGCCTGGAGTCGAGGGTCCACCATACTTCTAAATGGCTACACCTTC. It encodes CAWSRGSTILLNGYTF.

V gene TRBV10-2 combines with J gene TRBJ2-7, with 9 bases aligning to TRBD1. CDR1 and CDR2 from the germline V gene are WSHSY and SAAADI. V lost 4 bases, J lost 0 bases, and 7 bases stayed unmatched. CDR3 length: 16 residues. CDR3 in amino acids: CASSGSPGQGSYEQYF. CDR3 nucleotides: TGCGCCAGCAGTGGATCTCCGGGACAGGGCTCCTACGAGCAGTACTTC.

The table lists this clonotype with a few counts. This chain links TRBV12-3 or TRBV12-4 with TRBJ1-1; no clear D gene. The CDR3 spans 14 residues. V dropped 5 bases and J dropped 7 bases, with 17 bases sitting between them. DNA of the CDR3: TGTGCCAGCAGTCTCTCGGCGGTGACCGGTGAAGCTTTCTTT. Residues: CASSLSAVTGEAFF.